These 13 T cell receptor beta chains came from one sample sequenced in a study of Graves' ophthalmopathy and Graves' hyperthyroidism. RNA transcripts were the template, and TCR beta CDR3 regions were amplified from them. Scientists carried out first-round RT-PCR using HTBI primers and then a second-round multiplex PCR. TCRdb independently ran MiXCR on the multiplex PCR reads; one entry per CDR3 protein. This table has about 640,000 distinct CDR3 sequences, under 50% appearing once. The material sequenced was peripheral blood. These receptors all stem from an adult man with Graves' ophthalmopathy.

This clonotype was seen a few times. This chain links TRBV7-8 with TRBJ2-6, with 8 bases lining up with TRBD1. The CDR3 is made up of 19 amino acids. Germline assignment: CDR1 SGHVS and CDR2 FQNEAQ. Germline trimming cut 6 bases from V and 1 base from J; bases unmatched to any gene: 14. CDR3 amino acids: CASSYSRAGQGSGANVLTF. For the CDR3, the DNA is TGTGCCAGCAGTTACTCGAGGGCAGGACAGGGTTCTGGGGCCAACGTCCTGACTTTC.

The gene calls are TRBV20-1 and TRBJ2-7; D remains unclear. The germline CDR1 and CDR2 sequences are DFQATT and SNEGSKA (reference sequence). The ends were cut back, 1 base at V and 9 bases at J, with 7 bases in the middle. The CDR3 totals 10 residues. In nucleotides, the CDR3 is TGCAGTGCTAGAGTTCCAGGGCAGTACTTC. This translates into CSARVPGQYF.

This chain links TRBV25-1 with TRBJ1-2; D uncertain. This CDR3 spans 14 amino acids. Looked up from germline, CDR1 is MGHDK and CDR2 is SYGVNS. The germline V and J ends were trimmed by 11 bases and 0 bases, with 16 bases remaining between them. The CDR3 is CAWSVLGTNYGYTF. CDR3 nucleotides: TGTGCCTGGAGTGTACTGGGAACTAACTATGGCTACACCTTC.

In its sample, this clonotype was seen once. With a much larger clone just one base away, this may be a read error. This chain links TRBV5-4 with TRBJ2-5; 14 bases map to TRBD2. Germline V gene lookup returns CDR1 SGHNT and CDR2 YYREEE (reference sequence). The junction had 7 bases not matched to a gene; V was cut back by 3 bases and J by 3 bases. This CDR3 spans 17 amino acids. CDR3 bases: TGTGCCAGCAGCTCCGTCGGACTAGCGGGGGGCAAAGAGACCCAGTACTTC. This sequence encodes CASSSVGLAGGKETQYF.

The chain couples TRBV25-1 to TRBJ1-1; D call uncertain. V was shortened by 2 bases and J by 3 bases, with 13 bases between the two germline ends. Looked up from germline, CDR1 is MGHDK and CDR2 is SYGVNS. CDR3 length equals 15 residues. The DNA for the CDR3 is TGTGCCAGCAGTGAAGGACTCTGGGGATACACTGAAGCTTTCTTT. It encodes CASSEGLWGYTEAFF.

This sequence joins TRBV10-3 and TRBJ2-7; perhaps D is TRBD1 or TRBD2 (5 bases each). Trimming stripped 3 bases from V and 3 bases from J, with 15 bases between. In germline, CDR1 is ENHRY, CDR2 SYGVKD. The CDR3 runs 15 residues. The CDR3 sequence: CAISDTDSGSYEQYF. CDR3 DNA sequence: TGTGCCATCAGTGACACGGACTCAGGGAGCTACGAGCAGTACTTC.

This clonotype appeared many times. V usage is TRBV5-1 and J usage is TRBJ2-5; D is possibly TRBD1 or TRBD2 (5 bases each). The CDR3 contains 15 residues. V lost 4 bases, J lost 4 bases, and 17 bases lay in between. Germline V gives CDR1 SGHRS, CDR2 YFSETQ. CDR3 bases: TGCGCCAGCAGCCCAACCGGGACCTTGGGAGAGACCCAGTACTTC. Amino acids: CASSPTGTLGETQYF. The whole variable domain, remainder taken from reference TRBV5-1 and TRBJ2-5, is KAGVTQTPRYLIKTRGQQVTLSCSPISGHRSVSWYQQTPGQGLQFLFEYFSETQRNKGNFPGRFSGRQFSNSRSEMNVSTLELGDSALYLCASSPTGTLGETQYFGPGTRLLVL.

This clonotype was seen at least ten times. The chain employs TRBV5-1 and TRBJ1-1; weak D call: TRBD1 (5 bases). Trimming pared 3 bases from V and 4 bases from J, leaving 10 bases between. Germline V gene sequence: CDR1 SGHRS, CDR2 YFSETQ. This CDR3 comprises 13 residues. The CDR3 spells CASSSGRGTEAFF. The CDR3 nucleotides read TGCGCCAGCAGCTCAGGGAGGGGCACTGAAGCTTTCTTT.

This clonotype occurred a few times. The genes are TRBV25-1 and TRBJ2-3, with D unclear. The CDR3 sequence is 12 residues long. Trimming took 2 bases from V and 2 from J, leaving 2 bases between them. Germline loops: CDR1 MGHDK, CDR2 SYGVNS. CDR3 nucleotides: TGTGCCAGCAGTGAAAACACAGATACGCAGTATTTT. Its protein product is CASSENTDTQYF.

This chain uses TRBV10-3 with TRBJ2-6; 8 positions agree with TRBD1. The J segment lost 0 bases and the V segment lost 5 bases, leaving 6 bases of the junction unmatched. Germline V gene data show CDR1 as ENHRY and CDR2 as SYGVKD. This CDR3 spans 17 amino acids. CDR3 protein: CAISSGQASSGANVLTF. The CDR3 nucleotides read TGTGCCATCAGTTCGGGACAGGCCTCCTCTGGGGCCAACGTCCTGACTTTC.

The V call is TRBV20-1, the J call TRBJ2-7, with 8 bases aligning to TRBD2. V shed 1 base, J shed 3 bases, and the junction held 17 bases outside the gene matches. This CDR3 comprises 18 residues. CDR1 and CDR2 from the germline V gene are DFQATT and SNEGSKA (reference sequence). The CDR3 loop is CSARAPPEARGGSYEQYF. CDR3 bases: TGCAGTGCTAGAGCCCCCCCGGAGGCTCGGGGGGGAAGCTACGAGCAGTACTTC.

Many counts were recorded for this clonotype. The V gene is TRBV10-2, the J gene TRBJ2-7; 11 nucleotides line up with TRBD1. CDR1 is WSHSY and CDR2 is SAAADI in the germline V gene. After removal of 6 bases from V and 7 bases from J, the junction contained 5 bases not matched to a gene. This CDR3 region has 13 residues. The CDR3 sequence is CASRRGQGEEQYF. In DNA, the CDR3 is TGCGCCAGCAGAAGGGGACAGGGGGAAGAGCAGTACTTC.

This clonotype was seen a handful of times. This sequence joins TRBV20-1 and TRBJ2-3, with D uncertain. In germline, CDR1 is DFQATT, CDR2 SNEGSKA (reference sequence). V was clipped by 0 bases and J by 1 base, with 14 bases between them. This CDR3 is built from 16 residues. The DNA of the CDR3 is TGCAGTGCTAGAGATCTGCCGAGAGATGGCACAGATACGCAGTATTTT. Its translation is CSARDLPRDGTDTQYF.